This is a list of T cell receptor beta chains from one sample in a study of blood T cell repertoires in COVID-19. TCRdb's table, derived via immunoSEQ multiplex PCR, lists solely in-frame clones and lacks some. This sample carries about 84,000 clones, 65% to 85% of them seen once, and the ten largest clones take over 30%. Sequencing was carried out using peripheral blood. These TCRs come from a man of 80 years or more with active or convalescent COVID-19. Each CDR3 is given with its conserved first and last residue. D genes are given only for firm matches. The size field is filled for only some rows; it gives once, few, many or a size class.

length	V	size	J	D	CDR3	DNA
14	TRBV6-1	-	TRBJ1-4	TRBD1	CASSEAGGYEKLFF	TGTGCCAGCAGTGAAGCAGGGGGCTATGAAAAACTGTTTTTT
17	TRBV11-2	-	TRBJ1-3	TRBD1	CASSWSGTGASGNTIYF	TGTGCCAGCAGCTGGTCCGGGACAGGAGCCTCTGGAAACACCATATATTTT
14	TRBV2	-	TRBJ2-3	TRBD2	CASSAGLASDTQYF	TGTGCCAGCAGTGCCGGACTAGCGTCAGATACGCAGTATTTT
15	TRBV3-1/TRBV3-2	-	TRBJ1-3	-	CASSQGGSSGNTIYF	TGTGCCAGCAGCCAAGGCGGCAGCTCTGGAAACACCATATATTTT
15	TRBV7-8	-	TRBJ2-1	TRBD2	CASSSYPSGYNEQFF	TGTGCCAGCAGCTCCTATCCTAGCGGCTACAATGAGCAGTTCTTC
15	TRBV28	-	TRBJ1-2	TRBD1	CASSSWDRVQYGYTF	TGTGCCAGCAGTTCTTGGGACAGGGTCCAGTATGGCTACACCTTC
20	TRBV28	-	TRBJ2-2	TRBD2	CASRLLPGIGGLADTGELFF	TGTGCCAGCAGGCTTCTACCGGGGATAGGGGGACTAGCGGACACCGGGGAGCTGTTTTTT
13	TRBV14	-	TRBJ1-1	-	CASSRQENTEAFF	TGTGCCAGCAGCCGACAGGAGAACACTGAAGCTTTCTTT
11	TRBV20-1	many	TRBJ1-2	-	CSASQNYGYTF	TGCAGTGCTAGCCAGAACTATGGCTACACCTTC
12	TRBV30	-	TRBJ1-3	TRBD1	CAWSEGAATIYF	TGTGCCTGGAGTGAGGGGGCCGCGACCATATATTTT